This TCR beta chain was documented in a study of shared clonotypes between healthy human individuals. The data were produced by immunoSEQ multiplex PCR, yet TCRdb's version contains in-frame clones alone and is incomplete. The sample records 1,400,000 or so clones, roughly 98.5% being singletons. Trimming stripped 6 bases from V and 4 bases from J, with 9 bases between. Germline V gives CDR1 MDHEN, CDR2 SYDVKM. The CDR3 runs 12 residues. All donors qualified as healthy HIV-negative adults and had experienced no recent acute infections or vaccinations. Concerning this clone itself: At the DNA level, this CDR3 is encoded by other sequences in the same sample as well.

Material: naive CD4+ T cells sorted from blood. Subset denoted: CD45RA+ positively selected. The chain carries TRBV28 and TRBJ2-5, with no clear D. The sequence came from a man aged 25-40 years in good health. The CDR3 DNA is TGTGCCAGCAGCCCCTTGGGAGAGACCCAGTACTTC. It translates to CASSPLGETQYF.